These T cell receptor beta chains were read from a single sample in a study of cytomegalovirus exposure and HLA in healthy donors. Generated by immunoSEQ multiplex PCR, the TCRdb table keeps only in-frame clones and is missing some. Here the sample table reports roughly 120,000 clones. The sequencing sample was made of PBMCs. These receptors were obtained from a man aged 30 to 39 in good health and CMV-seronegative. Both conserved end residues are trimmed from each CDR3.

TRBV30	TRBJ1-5	AWSPGKLSNQPQH
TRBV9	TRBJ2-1	ASSETPITSGTGGIDEQF
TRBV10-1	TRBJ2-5	ASSVTREETQY
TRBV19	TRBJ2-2	ASSALQGYAGELF
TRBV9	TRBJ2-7	ASSVDPNSDYEQY
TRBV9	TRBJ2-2	ASSRSTGELF
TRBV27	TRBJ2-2	ASSSLAKGTGELF
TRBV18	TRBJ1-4	ASSPNSDSGGEKLF
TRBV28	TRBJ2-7	ASSLGQNSYEQY
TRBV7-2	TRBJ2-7	ASSGTVTYEQY
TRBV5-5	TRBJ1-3	ASSEEGAKGNTIY
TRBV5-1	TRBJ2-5	ASSPAGGGGETQY
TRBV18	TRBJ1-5	ASSPDSNSNQPQH
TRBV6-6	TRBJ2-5	ASSYQRQRVKETQY
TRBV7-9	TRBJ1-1	ASSPPGEAF
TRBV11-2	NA	ASSSVWAGLSYEQY
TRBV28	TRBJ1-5	ASSPSGRDSNQPQH
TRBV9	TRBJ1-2	ASSPPAEGYGYT
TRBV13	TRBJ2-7	ASSLDSWQGIDEQY
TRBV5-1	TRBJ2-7	ASSFGNEQY